This TCR beta chain stems from a study of cytotoxic CD8 clonotypes in ibrutinib-treated CLL (dated by TCRdb to about 2021). Describing the broader study: The cohort included around 16 treatment-naive and roughly ten relapsed/refractory patients; roughly 17 were IGHV unmutated. Responses were partial in roughly 24 patients and complete in 2; after median 68 months follow-up, roughly 14 stayed in remission and about twelve progressed. The response samples were drawn at a median of around eleven months into treatment, with a range of roughly 6 to 36 months. On average, each sample yielded 255,043 productive templates and tens of thousands of productive rearrangements. Longitudinal samples were obtainable from 26 of the 86 participants in the trial. Cryopreserved peripheral blood mononuclear cells were collected before treatment, at response, and at either disease progression or sustained remission. Patients were still on ibrutinib when every remission and progressive disease sample was collected.

Results and caveats for the whole study, not just this receptor: Sampling times were not matched between sustained-remission and progressing patients, and lymph node repertoires were not studied. Public clonotypes were rare and either shrank or stayed stable during treatment, and the rise in clonality at ibrutinib response reflected expansion of private clonotypes. At baseline, clonality was higher than in age-matched healthy donors and showed a strong correlation with circulating CD8+ T-cell counts. An increase in clonality was observed at ibrutinib response, with clonality remaining stable during sustained remission and falling back toward baseline at progression.

This specimen's time point label, per the study, means: approximately eleven months on ibrutinib. Roughly 2.2 micrograms of genomic DNA were extracted from cryopreserved PBMCs for TCR beta library preparation. High-throughput TCR beta sequencing was performed on longitudinal blood samples from CLL patients receiving ibrutinib monotherapy. The patients were enrolled in a single-center, open-label phase 2 trial of ibrutinib monotherapy. Comment on this clone: The antigen it recognizes is unknown. No clone much larger than this one lies a single base away; base qualities are absent.

The junction shows trimming of 6 bases on V and 5 bases on J, and the gene matches do not reach 9 bases of it. CDR1 SGHTA and CDR2 FQGTGA were looked up in the germline V gene. Measured from the cysteine to the phenylalanine, the CDR3 is 14 residues long. Only the CDR3 DNA is retained, 42 bases long and in frame from the first base. Each clonotype received, on average, 10x coverage in deep resolution sequencing performed on a MiSeq, where the target depth lay between 1 in 1 million and 1 in 200,000 T cells. The immunoSEQ hsTCRB Kit was used to generate TCR beta libraries. The original methods were these. ImmunoSEQ Data Assistant and ImmunoSEQ Analyzer were used for data analysis, and V, D and J genes were assigned according to IMGT definitions. Clonality was computed as one minus normalized Shannon entropy of productive rearrangement frequencies, ranging from 0 to 1. Only overrepresented clonotypes making up at least 0.05% of the repertoire of each patient were included in the public clonotype analysis. About a dozen age-matched healthy donor repertoires from immuneACCESS served as clonality controls. TCRdb's version of the immuneACCESS table is confined to in-frame rearrangements and falls short of the full clone set. An unresolved V gene accounts for under half of the shortfall where checked; the remainder is of unknown origin. V and J calls and clone size are as listed in that table; D and trimming were resolved from the DNA. A total of tens of thousands of clones appear in this sample, roughly two thirds of them only once. Around 5.8% of the sample comes from the top ten.

The sample consisted of PBMCs, taken after 12 months of ibrutinib treatment. This TCR was sampled from a human donor with chronic lymphocytic leukemia. The chain uses TRBV7-3 and TRBJ1-2; a stretch of 7 junction bases matches TRBD1. CDR3 reads: CASSPGQVPYGYTF. Read as DNA, the sequence is TGTGCCAGCAGTCCTGGACAGGTTCCTTATGGCTACACCTTC.